The 8 T cell receptor beta chains below were found in one sample sequenced in a study of blood T cell repertoires in COVID-19. Repertoires were generated with immunoSEQ multiplex PCR, while TCRdb's copy carries only in-frame clones and drops some. The table includes under 400,000 clones, 65% to 90% detected once. Sequenced material: PBMCs or T cells enriched from blood (not recorded which). Source of these receptors: a woman in her thirties or forties with acute COVID-19.

The chain is built from TRBV5-5 and TRBJ2-2; D remains unclear. The germline V and J ends were trimmed by 0 bases and 3 bases, with 9 bases remaining between them. The V gene's germline CDR1 is SGHKS and CDR2 YYEKEE (reference sequence). This CDR3 has 15 residues. This CDR3 is CASSLAGSDTGELFF. In DNA form, the CDR3 reads TGTGCCAGCAGCTTGGCCGGGTCGGACACCGGGGAGCTGTTTTTT. The variable domain in full, completed from reference TRBV5-5 and TRBJ2-2, reads DAGVTQSPTHLIKTRGQQVTLRCSPISGHKSVSWYQQVLGQGPQFIFQYYEKEERGRGNFPDRFSARQFPNYSSELNVNALLLGDSALYLCASSLAGSDTGELFFGEGSRLTVL.

The V gene is TRBV7-2, the J gene TRBJ1-1, with 11 bases identical to TRBD1. Germline V lookup: CDR1 SGHTA, CDR2 FQGNSA. J lost 7 bases, V lost 1 base, and 5 bases had no gene match. This CDR3 is 15 amino acids long. The CDR3 coding sequence is TGTGCCAGCAGCTTAGGAGGGACAGGGGGTTATGAAGCTTTCTTT. It translates to CASSLGGTGGYEAFF. The whole variable domain, filled in from reference TRBV7-2 and TRBJ1-1, reads GAGVSQSPSNKVTEKGKDVELRCDPISGHTALYWYRQSLGQGLEFLIYFQGNSAPDKSGLPSDRFSAERTGGSVSTLTIQRTQQEDSAVYLCASSLGGTGGYEAFFGQGTRLTVV.

The chain has TRBV25-1 and TRBJ2-1; D unclear. The V end was cut by 6 bases, the J end by 5 bases, with 5 bases between. The CDR3 length is 11 residues. Germline lookup yields CDR1 MGHDK and CDR2 SYGVNS. For the CDR3, the DNA is TGTGCCAGCAGCTCTAACAATGAGCAGTTCTTC. It encodes CASSSNNEQFF.

The V gene is TRBV18, the J gene TRBJ2-1; 11 nucleotides align to TRBD2. Germline CDR1 reads KGHSH; CDR2 reads LQKENI. This CDR3 region has 17 residues. V was clipped by 3 bases and J by 4 bases; unmatched bases: 8. DNA of the CDR3: TGTGCCAGCTCACCCATTTCCCGACTAGCGGGGTACAATGAGCAGTTCTTC. Encoded protein: CASSPISRLAGYNEQFF.

V usage is TRBV2 and J usage is TRBJ1-1, with 9 bases that match TRBD1. Germline V gene sequence: CDR1 SNHLY, CDR2 FYNNEI. The CDR3 is 14 amino acids. The junction had 1 base not matched to a gene; V was cut back by 4 bases and J by 1 base. CDR3 region: CASSVQGANTEAFF. The CDR3 DNA reads as TGTGCCAGCAGTGTACAGGGGGCGAACACTGAAGCTTTCTTT.

This chain connects TRBV7-3 to TRBJ2-2; TRBD2 agrees at 8 bases. The CDR3 spans 16 residues. The ends lost 5 bases at V and 6 bases at J; junction bases unmatched: 11. CDR1 and CDR2 from the germline V gene are SGHTA and FQGTGA. The CDR3 DNA follows: TGTGCCAGCAGCCTCCTCGGGGGTAGCGGGGCCGGGGAGCTGTTTTTT. Its protein product is CASSLLGGSGAGELFF.

This CDR3 is CASRLLAGADTQYF. The DNA for the CDR3 is TGTGCCAGCAGACTCCTAGCGGGAGCAGATACGCAGTATTTT. V and J are TRBV27 and TRBJ2-3; 10 positions agree with TRBD2. Losses at the gene ends were 6 bases for V and 4 bases for J; bases not matched to a gene: 4. Germline CDR1 and CDR2: MNHEY and SMNVEV (reference sequence). The length of the CDR3 is 14 residues.

This clone was counted once. The chain joins TRBV4-3 to TRBJ1-4; D is perhaps TRBD1 (5 bases). V shed 0 bases and J shed 0 bases, with 17 bases lying between them. The germline V gene has CDR1 LGHNA and CDR2 YSLEER. This CDR3 contains 19 residues. The CDR3 DNA is TGCGCCAGCAGCCAAGATTACTCGCCTCAGGGAACAACTAATGAAAAACTGTTTTTT. Translation gives CASSQDYSPQGTTNEKLFF.